This TCR beta chain comes out of a study of identical twins. General study results and limits: Donors were not followed over many years; analysis was cross-sectional. When twins shared out-of-frame alpha sequences, those sequences had excess low generation probability. Insertions were fewer in abundant cord blood beta clonotypes, whereas memory repertoires showed none of this pattern.

TCRdb redid the calling of the 5' RACE reads with MiXCR, one entry per CDR3 protein. The table shows some 240,000 distinct CDR3 sequences, with approximately 8.6% occurring only once. CDR3 size: 12 residues. With 2 bases removed from V and 4 bases from J, the gap between germline ends came to 6 bases. CDR1 is ENHRY and CDR2 is SYGVKD in the germline V gene. Healthy Caucasian donors formed the entire cohort. A word on this clonotype: Its target is unknown.

The same sample was also used in a study of yellow fever vaccine responses in identical twins.

This sequence originates from a young woman in good health. What was sequenced was CD8+ T cells sorted from blood. V usage is TRBV10-3 and J usage is TRBJ2-7, with a tentative D call TRBD2 (6 bases). The DNA of the CDR3 is TGTGCCATCAGTGAGGGGGGGTACGAGCAGTACTTC. Residues: CAISEGGYEQYF.